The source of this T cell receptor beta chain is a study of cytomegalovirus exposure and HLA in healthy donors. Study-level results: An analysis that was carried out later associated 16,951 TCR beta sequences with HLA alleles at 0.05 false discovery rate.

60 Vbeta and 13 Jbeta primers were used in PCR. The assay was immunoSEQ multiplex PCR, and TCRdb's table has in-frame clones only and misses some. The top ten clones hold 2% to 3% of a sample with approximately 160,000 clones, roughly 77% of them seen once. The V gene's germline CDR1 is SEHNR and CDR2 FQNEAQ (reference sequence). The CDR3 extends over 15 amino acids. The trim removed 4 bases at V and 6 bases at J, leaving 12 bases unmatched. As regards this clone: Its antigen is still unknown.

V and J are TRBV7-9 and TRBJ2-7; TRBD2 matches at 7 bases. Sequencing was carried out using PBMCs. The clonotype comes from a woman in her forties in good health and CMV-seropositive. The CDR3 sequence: CASSSNLRELGEQYF. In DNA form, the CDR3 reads TGTGCCAGCAGCTCCAATTTGCGGGAGCTGGGCGAGCAGTACTTC.